These 23 T cell receptor beta chains were all obtained from the same sample, sequenced in a study of T cell repertoires in cytomegalovirus infection. Each CDR3 protein is one row after TCRdb ran MiXCR on the reads. The sample contains approximately 600,000 distinct CDR3 sequences, 40% of which appear only once. These receptors' targets are unknown. The specimen comprised cultured PBMCs, sampled from culture after CMV antigen stimulation. These receptors originate from a human donor in good health (CMV status not recorded). Some clones in this sample may be carry-over from other donors' samples.

The V call is TRBV11-2, the J call TRBJ2-7; 8 positions match TRBD2. Germline CDR1 SGHAT, CDR2 FQNNGV. V lost 3 bases to trimming and J lost 2 bases; unmatched junction nucleotides: 3. CDR3 length: 14 residues. The CDR3 DNA is TGTGCCAGCAGCTTTTCGGGACTAGCCTACGAGCAGTACTTC. Protein sequence: CASSFSGLAYEQYF.

The V gene is TRBV10-2, the J gene TRBJ2-2; D possibly matches TRBD1 or TRBD2 (5 bases each). The ends were cut back, 3 bases at V and 3 bases at J, with 11 bases in the middle. This CDR3 region has 15 residues. The germline gives CDR1 WSHSY, CDR2 SAAADI. CDR3: CASSDQGRYTGELFF. The DNA for the CDR3 is TGCGCCAGCAGTGATCAGGGACGTTACACCGGGGAGCTGTTTTTT.

The V call is TRBV12-3 or TRBV12-4, the J call TRBJ1-2; D unresolved. V was cut by 7 bases and J by 3 bases, with 12 bases left in between. The CDR3 totals 13 residues. CDR3 DNA sequence: TGTGCCAGCACTTTGGGGAGGGACTATGGCTACACCTTC. Translated, it gives CASTLGRDYGYTF.

The rearrangement uses TRBV20-1 and TRBJ1-2, with TRBD1 as a possible D gene (5 bases). Deletions cut 3 bases from V and 4 bases from J, with 12 bases between. The V gene's germline CDR1 is DFQATT and CDR2 SNEGSKA (reference sequence). This CDR3 spans 13 amino acids. CDR3 in DNA: TGCAGTGCTAGTTCAGGGCTGGGCTATGGCTACACCTTC. This translates into CSASSGLGYGYTF.

V usage is TRBV7-2 and J usage is TRBJ1-5; TRBD1 matches at 8 bases. Unmatched junction bases numbered 12, after V lost 5 bases and J lost 3 bases. This CDR3 region has 17 residues. The germline V gene encodes CDR1 SGHTA and CDR2 FQGNSA. The CDR3 coding sequence is TGTGCCAGCAGCCCACGGACAGGGATTGGGGCCAATCAGCCCCAGCATTTT. This gives the protein CASSPRTGIGANQPQHF. Full variable domain (outside the CDR3, taken from reference TRBV7-2 and TRBJ1-5): GAGVSQSPSNKVTEKGKDVELRCDPISGHTALYWYRQSLGQGLEFLIYFQGNSAPDKSGLPSDRFSAERTGGSVSTLTIQRTQQEDSAVYLCASSPRTGIGANQPQHFGDGTRLSIL.

The chain employs TRBV2 and TRBJ1-1, with D unclear. V dropped 0 bases and J dropped 2 bases, with 19 bases sitting between them. The germline gives CDR1 SNHLY, CDR2 FYNNEI. The CDR3 length is 18 residues. In DNA form, the CDR3 reads TGTGCCAGCAGTGAAGCGCGTCAACCACAGACCATAAACACTGAAGCTTTCTTT. The encoded protein is CASSEARQPQTINTEAFF.

This clonotype was seen a handful of times. The chain couples TRBV7-2 to TRBJ2-7; the match to TRBD1 covers 9 bases. Germline CDR1 and CDR2: SGHTA and FQGNSA. The CDR3 length is 15 residues. V lost 7 bases and J lost 0; bases outside the gene matches: 7. CDR3 DNA: TGTGCCAGCACCATACAGGGGGCGAGCTCCTACGAGCAGTACTTC. Encoded protein: CASTIQGASSYEQYF.

The J gene is TRBJ2-1, the V gene TRBV19; 7 bases agree with TRBD2. The CDR3 runs 13 residues. Germline lookup yields CDR1 LNHDA and CDR2 SQIVND (reference sequence). With 4 bases clipped from V and 6 bases from J, the junction kept 3 bases outside the gene matches. CDR3 DNA sequence: TGTGCCAGTAGTAGACTAGCCCTCAATGAGCAGTTCTTC. Protein sequence: CASSRLALNEQFF.

This clonotype was seen a handful of times. The chain employs TRBV6-1 and TRBJ1-1, with 7 bases identical to TRBD1. In germline, CDR1 is MNHNS, CDR2 SASEGT. The CDR3 is 14 residues long. J gave up 1 base and V 8 bases, and 7 bases lay outside the gene matches. In DNA, the CDR3 is TGTGCCAGCGTCTGGACAGGTGGGAACACTGAAGCTTTCTTT. This codes for CASVWTGGNTEAFF.

This clonotype was observed once. The CDR3 bases are TGTGCCAGCAGCGACACAGGACTTCCTAATGAAAAACTGTTTTTT. It is translated as CASSDTGLPNEKLFF. The gene calls are TRBV6-1 and TRBJ1-4, with D possibly being TRBD1 (5 bases). The CDR3 loop spans 15 amino acids. Deletions cut 6 bases from V and 3 bases from J, with 14 bases between. Per germline, CDR1 MNHNS and CDR2 SASEGT.

The rearrangement joins TRBV7-2 to TRBJ1-5, with 7 bases that match TRBD1. CDR1 is SGHTA and CDR2 is FQGNSA in the germline V gene. J gave up 5 bases and V 4 bases, and 14 bases lay outside the gene matches. This CDR3 region has 17 residues. The CDR3 DNA follows: TGTGCCAGCAGCTCAGGCCCGGGACAGACCTCCCATCAGCCCCAGCATTTT. This sequence encodes CASSSGPGQTSHQPQHF.

As to this clonotype: At one end, the junction sequence differs from germline, possibly due to a read error. This rearrangement joins TRBV7-9 to TRBJ2-1; D gene unclear. CDR1 and CDR2 (germline): SEHNR, FQNEAQ (reference sequence). The CDR3 length is 16 residues. CDR3 protein: CASSLICVSSDNEQFF. CDR3 sequence (DNA): TGTGCCAGCAGCTTAATTTGTGTGAGCTCCGACAATGAGCAGTTCTTC.

This clonotype was detected a few times. The chain is built from TRBV7-8 and TRBJ2-5, with D possibly being TRBD2 (5 bases). Trimming left V 5 bases short and J 0 bases short, with 10 bases between. CDR1 and CDR2 (germline): SGHVS, FQNEAQ. The CDR3 is made up of 14 amino acids. CDR3 region: CASSVTNYQETQYF. CDR3 nucleotides: TGTGCCAGCAGCGTGACTAACTACCAAGAGACCCAGTACTTC.

Here the CDR3 reads CASSDGLAGVGEQYF. CDR3 coding DNA: TGTGCCAGCAGTGACGGACTAGCGGGAGTAGGCGAGCAGTACTTC. The chain joins TRBV2 to TRBJ2-7; 13 bases match TRBD2. CDR1 and CDR2 (germline): SNHLY, FYNNEI. The CDR3 has 15 amino acids. The ends lost 3 bases at V and 6 bases at J; junction bases unmatched: 5.

V usage is TRBV6-1 and J usage is TRBJ1-5; 8 bases agree with TRBD1. The CDR3 spans 14 residues. J was trimmed by 7 bases and V by 6 bases; bases with no gene match: 8. CDR1 and CDR2 (germline): MNHNS, SASEGT. CDR3 sequence: CASRNGQGAQPQHF. The CDR3, as DNA: TGTGCCAGCAGGAACGGACAGGGAGCCCAGCCCCAGCATTTT.

There are a few counts of this clonotype. The chain links TRBV5-4 to TRBJ2-1, with D unresolved. Deletions cut 0 bases from V and 7 bases from J, with 11 bases between. CDR1 is SGHNT, CDR2 YYREEE, per germline (reference sequence). The length of the CDR3 is 14 residues. The CDR3 DNA is TGTGCCAGCAGCTTGGAGATCCATGGGAATGAGCAGTTCTTC. This codes for CASSLEIHGNEQFF.

The chain recombines TRBV5-4 with TRBJ2-1; the D is unclear. The germline V gene encodes CDR1 SGHNT and CDR2 YYREEE (reference sequence). V was trimmed by 5 bases and J by 5 bases, leaving 14 bases between them. The CDR3 loop spans 14 amino acids. CDR3 nucleotide sequence: TGTGCCAGCAGGTCGTCGGCGGACCACAATGAGCAGTTCTTC. Amino acid sequence: CASRSSADHNEQFF.

The chain carries TRBV27 and TRBJ2-1; either TRBD1 or TRBD2 may supply D (5 bases each). This CDR3 has 16 residues. Per germline, CDR1 MNHEY and CDR2 SMNVEV (reference sequence). V lost 5 bases and J lost 7, with 21 bases in between. The CDR3 nucleotides read TGTGCCAGCAGTATCTCCCCTCACCGGGGCCTTAATGAGCAGTTCTTC. Translated, it gives CASSISPHRGLNEQFF.

This clonotype was counted between two and nine times. This chain joins TRBV27 and TRBJ2-2, with D unclear. Germline V gene data show CDR1 as MNHEY and CDR2 as SMNVEV (reference sequence). This CDR3 is built from 16 residues. V was clipped by 6 bases and J by 0 bases, with 14 bases between them. This CDR3 is CASSLRWRTNTGELFF. The DNA for the CDR3 is TGTGCCAGCAGCCTCCGGTGGCGAACGAACACCGGGGAGCTGTTTTTT.

The J gene is TRBJ1-6, the V gene TRBV27; weak D call: TRBD1 (6 bases). CDR1 is MNHEY and CDR2 is SMNVEV in the germline V gene (reference sequence). This CDR3 contains 14 residues. Trimming cost V 6 bases and J 5 bases, with 11 bases left between them. The CDR3 DNA follows: TGTGCCAGCAGGAGGACAGTCCATAATTCACCCCTCCACTTT. Translated, it gives CASRRTVHNSPLHF.

J is TRBJ2-3 and V is TRBV5-6, with no clear D. Germline V CDR1 and CDR2: SGHDT, YYEEEE. The ends were cut back, 5 bases at V and 2 bases at J, with 21 bases in the middle. The CDR3 extends over 17 amino acids. DNA of the CDR3: TGTGCCAGCAGTTTACCTCCCTCGGAGTCATACACAGATACGCAGTATTTT. Encoded protein: CASSLPPSESYTDTQYF. Together with reference TRBV5-6 and TRBJ2-3, the CDR3 gives the full variable domain: DAGVTQSPTHLIKTRGQQVTLRCSPKSGHDTVSWYQQALGQGPQFIFQYYEEEERQRGNFPDRFSGHQFPNYSSELNVNALLLGDSALYLCASSLPPSESYTDTQYFGPGTRLTVL.

This clonotype has a handful of counts. The chain joins TRBV7-9 to TRBJ1-2, with 7 bases lining up with TRBD1. V gave up 8 bases and J gave up 4 bases; unmatched junction bases: 10. The CDR3 is 14 residues long. Germline V gene lookup returns CDR1 SEHNR and CDR2 FQNEAQ (reference sequence). CDR3 sequence reads: CASSVWDRPYGYTF. CDR3 bases: TGTGCCAGCTCCGTGTGGGACAGACCCTATGGCTACACCTTC.

This chain connects TRBV6-2 or TRBV6-3 to TRBJ2-3, with 9 nucleotides matching TRBD2. Germline loops: CDR1 MNHEY, CDR2 SVGEGT. The CDR3 is 15 residues long. V dropped 6 bases and J dropped 6; count of bases not matched to a gene: 10. The CDR3 loop is CASRRLAVVSDTQYF. The CDR3 DNA reads TGTGCCAGCAGACGACTAGCGGTCGTTTCGGATACGCAGTATTTT.